A single sample gave rise to the 10 T cell receptor beta chains below, sequenced in a study of cytomegalovirus exposure and HLA in healthy donors. The PCR ran on 60 Vbeta and 13 Jbeta primers. TCRdb's table, derived via immunoSEQ multiplex PCR, lists solely in-frame clones and lacks some. The sample includes approximately 100,000 clones, 70% of them seen just once. The material sequenced was PBMCs. These TCRs come from a man aged 45 to 65 in good health and CMV-seronegative.

This clone was observed once. The rearrangement links TRBV28 to TRBJ2-5; no clear D gene. The DNA end lines up better with TRBJ2-7; the J call may be wrong. The CDR3 has 14 residues. Germline CDR1 and CDR2: MDHEN and SYDVKM. CDR3 DNA sequence: TGTGCCAGCGGCTTGGAAGCTAGCTCCTACGAGCAGTACTTC. It encodes CASGLEASSYEQYF.

The chain couples TRBV4-2 to TRBJ2-1; weak D call: TRBD1 (6 bases). CDR3 length: 15 residues. V lost 5 bases and J 3 bases, leaving 14 bases between the germline ends. From germline, CDR1 is LGHNA and CDR2 YNFKEQ. The CDR3 loop reads CASSYQTGYYNEQFF. CDR3 bases: TGTGCCAGCAGCTACCAGACAGGCTACTACAATGAGCAGTTCTTC.

V gene TRBV7-9 combines with J gene TRBJ2-4, with D possibly being TRBD1 (5 bases). The germline V gene encodes CDR1 SEHNR and CDR2 FQNEAQ (reference sequence). The CDR3 sequence is 14 residues long. V lost 1 base to trimming and J lost 9 bases, with 13 bases between them. The CDR3 DNA reads TGTGCCAGCAGCTTAGAGACCGACAGTACCATTCAGTACTTC. As protein: CASSLETDSTIQYF.

Only a few counts were recorded for this clone. This chain joins TRBV28 and TRBJ2-7, with 7 bases lining up with TRBD1. After removal of 4 bases from V and 3 bases from J, the junction contained 18 bases not matched to a gene. The CDR3 totals 18 residues. Germline V lookup: CDR1 MDHEN, CDR2 SYDVKM. The CDR3 protein is CASSSPLDRTSPYYEQYF. The CDR3 coding sequence is TGTGCCAGCAGTTCACCGCTGGACAGGACTTCCCCCTACTACGAGCAGTACTTC.

This clone occurred once. The genes are TRBV6-4 and TRBJ2-7, with a weak D call TRBD2 (5 bases). CDR1 and CDR2 from the germline V gene are MRHNA and SNTAGT. The V and J ends lost 5 bases and 3 bases respectively, with 11 bases between them. The CDR3 contains 13 residues. The CDR3 here is CASSLDAGYEQYF. The CDR3 DNA sequence: TGTGCCAGCAGTTTGGACGCGGGCTACGAGCAGTACTTC.

The J gene is TRBJ2-7, the V gene TRBV12-1; TRBD2, the table's D call, lacks a check against the DNA. TRBV12-1 is deemed a pseudogene. The CDR3 consists of 17 residues. Written as DNA, the CDR3 is TGTGCCAGCATGACGAGGTTGACGGGGTCCCTCTCCTACGAGCAGTACTTC. Its translation is CASMTRLTGSLSYEQYF.

Remarks on this clone: Relative to the germline gene, one junction end is altered; a read error may explain this. This sequence joins TRBV20-1 and TRBJ2-7; D ambiguous. The CDR3 contains 11 residues. Germline-derived CDR1 and CDR2 are DFQATT and SNEGSKA (reference sequence). For the CDR3, the DNA is TGCAGTGCTAGAGATCCGAGAAAAGGAGACTTC. It is translated as CSARDPRKGDF.

The chain recombines TRBV6-6 with TRBJ1-1, with D hard to call. The CDR3 has 15 amino acids. Germline CDR1 is MNHNY and CDR2 is SVGAGI (reference sequence). V lost 4 bases to trimming and J lost 2 bases, with 14 bases between them. CDR3 sequence: CASSLLPTGNTEAFF. The DNA of the CDR3 is TGTGCCAGCAGTTTATTACCGACGGGTAACACTGAAGCTTTCTTT.

This rearrangement joins TRBV2 to TRBJ2-7, with D perhaps TRBD1 (6 bases). Trimming pared 4 bases from V and 7 bases from J, leaving 17 bases between. This CDR3 has 14 amino acids. Germline CDR1 reads SNHLY; CDR2 reads FYNNEI. CDR3 region: CASSVWGQPGEQYF. The CDR3 region has the DNA TGTGCCAGCAGTGTTTGGGGACAACCGGGAGAGCAGTACTTC.

This chain joins TRBV2 and TRBJ1-4, with 7 bases that match TRBD1. CDR3 length: 15 amino acids. V dropped 0 bases and J dropped 4; count of bases not matched to a gene: 2. The germline CDR1 and CDR2 sequences are SNHLY and FYNNEI. The CDR3 nucleotides are TGTGCCAGCAGTGAAGCGACAGGGTTTAATGAAAAACTGTTTTTT. Translated, it gives CASSEATGFNEKLFF.